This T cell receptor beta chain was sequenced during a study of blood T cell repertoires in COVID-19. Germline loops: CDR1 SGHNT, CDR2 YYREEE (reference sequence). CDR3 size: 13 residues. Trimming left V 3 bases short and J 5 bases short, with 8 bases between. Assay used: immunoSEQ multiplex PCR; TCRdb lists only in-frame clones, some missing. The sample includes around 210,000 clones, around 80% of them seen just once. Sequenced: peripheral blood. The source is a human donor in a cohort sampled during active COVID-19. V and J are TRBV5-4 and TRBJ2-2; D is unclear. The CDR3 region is CASSSVLTGELFF. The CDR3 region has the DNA TGTGCCAGCAGCTCAGTGCTTACCGGGGAGCTGTTTTTT.